The 24 T cell receptor beta chains in this list originate from one sample, sequenced in a study of blood T cell repertoires in COVID-19. Libraries were prepared by immunoSEQ multiplex PCR; TCRdb keeps only in-frame clonotypes and omits some of them. The sample contains 20,000 to 25,000 clones, 86% of which appear only once. The sample comprised peripheral blood. The receptor source for this set is a man aged 45-65 years with active COVID-19.

This chain uses TRBV5-1 with TRBJ2-5; 12 bases match TRBD2. V was pared by 5 bases and J by 5 bases, with 10 bases of the junction left unmatched. In germline, CDR1 is SGHRS, CDR2 YFSETQ. This CDR3 contains 16 residues. This CDR3 is CASSSQTSGGSETQYF. In DNA, the CDR3 is TGCGCCAGCAGTTCCCAGACTAGCGGGGGATCGGAGACCCAGTACTTC.

CDR3 coding DNA: TGTGCCAGCAGCTGGGGACAGGGCGTCTACAATGAGCAGTTCTTC. Protein product: CASSWGQGVYNEQFF. The rearrangement links TRBV7-9 to TRBJ2-1; 9 bases fit TRBD1. V dropped 4 bases and J dropped 3; count of bases not matched to a gene: 4. The germline V gene encodes CDR1 SEHNR and CDR2 FQNEAQ (reference sequence). The CDR3 consists of 15 residues. Full variable domain (rest looked up from reference TRBV7-9 and TRBJ2-1): DTGVSQNPRHKITKRGQNVTFRCDPISEHNRLYWYRQTLGQGPEFLTYFQNEAQLEKSRLLSDRFSAERPKGSFSTLEIQRTEQGDSAMYLCASSWGQGVYNEQFFGPGTRLTVL.

This chain connects TRBV13 to TRBJ2-1; D gene ambiguous. The V end was cut by 5 bases, the J end by 0 bases, with 11 bases between. CDR3 length: 15 residues. Looked up from germline, CDR1 is PRHDT and CDR2 is FYEKMQ (reference sequence). DNA of the CDR3: TGTGCCAGCAGCCTCCGATGGAGCTCCTACAATGAGCAGTTCTTC. Translated, it gives CASSLRWSSYNEQFF. Full variable domain (outside the CDR3, taken from reference TRBV13 and TRBJ2-1): AAGVIQSPRHLIKEKRETATLKCYPIPRHDTVYWYQQGPGQDPQFLISFYEKMQSDKGSIPDRFSAQQFSDYHSELNMSSLELGDSALYFCASSLRWSSYNEQFFGPGTRLTVL.

The V and J genes are TRBV3-1 (or the pseudogene TRBV3-2) and TRBJ2-1; D gene uncertain. The germline V and J ends were trimmed by 4 bases and 0 bases, with 10 bases remaining between them. CDR3 length: 15 residues. Germline CDR1 LGHDT, CDR2 YNNKEL (reference sequence). CDR3 nucleotides: TGTGCCAGCAGCCGCACAGAGAGCTCCTACAATGAGCAGTTCTTC. This sequence encodes CASSRTESSYNEQFF.

The chain has TRBV4-1 and TRBJ1-6; D is perhaps TRBD1 (6 bases). Germline values: CDR1 MGHRA, CDR2 YSYEKL. The CDR3 covers 14 residues. Deletions cut 2 bases from V and 10 bases from J, with 12 bases between. In DNA form, the CDR3 reads TGCGCCAGCAGCCAAACCCGCGGGGGCTCACCCCTCCACTTT. It is translated as CASSQTRGGSPLHF.

The chain recombines TRBV6-1 with TRBJ2-7; the D gene is possibly TRBD1 (6 bases). CDR3 length equals 16 residues. Deletions cut 4 bases from V and 7 bases from J, with 23 bases between. Germline V CDR1 and CDR2: MNHNS, SASEGT. The CDR3 DNA sequence: TGTGCCAGCAGTGGTTTCCCCGGACAGCGGTTGGGGGAGCAGTACTTC. Its protein is CASSGFPGQRLGEQYF.

V is TRBV24-1 and J is TRBJ2-2, with D hard to call. CDR1 and CDR2 (germline): KGHDR, SFDVKD. The CDR3 sequence is 14 residues long. With 5 bases removed from V and 3 bases from J, the gap between germline ends came to 9 bases. CDR3: CATSGGEDTGELFF. CDR3 DNA sequence: TGTGCCACCAGTGGAGGCGAAGACACCGGGGAGCTGTTTTTT.

This clone was seen a single time. This chain uses TRBV9 with TRBJ2-5; 10 nucleotides line up with TRBD1. The V segment lost 6 bases and the J segment 3 bases; nucleotides outside the gene matches: 5. The CDR3 contains 14 residues. Germline V gene sequence: CDR1 SGDLS, CDR2 YYNGEE. CDR3 DNA: TGTGCCAGCAATGGCGGGACAGGGGAAGAGACCCAGTACTTC. This encodes CASNGGTGEETQYF.

The chain couples TRBV3-1 (or the pseudogene TRBV3-2) to TRBJ2-3, with 10 bases lining up with TRBD2. The germline gives CDR1 LGHDT, CDR2 YNNKEL (reference sequence). V lost 1 base, J lost 3 bases, and 4 bases stayed unmatched. This CDR3 is built from 16 residues. In DNA form, the CDR3 reads TGTGCCAGCAGCCAAGTTAGCGGGGGGACTACAGATACGCAGTATTTT. It encodes CASSQVSGGTTDTQYF.

V gene TRBV27 combines with J gene TRBJ2-3, with unresolved D. Germline CDR1 reads MNHEY; CDR2 reads SMNVEV (reference sequence). V shed 5 bases and J shed 0 bases, with 15 bases lying between them. There are 16 residues in the CDR3. Here the CDR3 DNA reads TGTGCCAGCAGTCCCCTCCTGGAGATTAGCACAGATACGCAGTATTTT. Protein: CASSPLLEISTDTQYF.

This clone came up once. The chain uses TRBV11-2 and TRBJ2-1; D is possibly TRBD1 (5 bases). Per germline, CDR1 SGHAT and CDR2 FQNNGV. The CDR3 runs 13 residues. Trimming cost V 5 bases and J 10 bases, with 15 bases left between them. The CDR3 reads CASSPPWGREQFF. The CDR3 bases are TGTGCCAGCAGCCCTCCTTGGGGCAGGGAGCAGTTCTTC. The full variable domain, its missing parts supplied by reference TRBV11-2 and TRBJ2-1, is EAGVAQSPRYKIIEKRQSVAFWCNPISGHATLYWYQQILGQGPKLLIQFQNNGVVDDSQLPKDRFSAERLKGVDSTLKIQPAKLEDSAVYLCASSPPWGREQFFGPGTRLTVL.

The V and J genes are TRBV5-1 and TRBJ2-1, with D tentatively TRBD1 (5 bases). V dropped 2 bases and J dropped 9 bases, with 15 bases sitting between them. Germline lookup yields CDR1 SGHRS and CDR2 YFSETQ. The CDR3 totals 14 residues. CDR3 sequence: CASSFRAGRPEQFF. DNA for the CDR3: TGCGCCAGCAGCTTCAGAGCAGGGCGCCCTGAGCAGTTCTTC.

The V and J genes are TRBV11-2 and TRBJ2-7; D may be TRBD2 (6 bases). V lost 0 bases and J 3 bases, leaving 12 bases between the germline ends. The germline gives CDR1 SGHAT, CDR2 FQNNGV. This CDR3 contains 15 residues. CDR3 in amino acids: CASSLEPGLRYEQYF. CDR3 in DNA: TGTGCCAGCAGCTTAGAGCCAGGACTACGCTACGAGCAGTACTTC.

This clone was seen only once. The DNA for the CDR3 is TGTGCCAGCAGCGGACAGGGGGGACGAGCTTTCTTT. Its protein product is CASSGQGGRAFF. This sequence joins TRBV25-1 and TRBJ1-1; 10 nucleotides align to TRBD1. J lost 10 bases, V lost 6 bases, and 5 bases had no gene match. CDR3 size: 12 residues. Germline V gene data show CDR1 as MGHDK and CDR2 as SYGVNS.

This rearrangement joins TRBV2 to TRBJ2-5; 10 positions agree with TRBD1. The V and J ends lost 5 bases and 5 bases, in that order; junction bases with no gene match: 8. The CDR3 has 15 amino acids. Germline-derived CDR1 and CDR2 are SNHLY and FYNNEI. The chain's CDR3 is CASSPGQGTWETQYF. CDR3 DNA sequence: TGTGCCAGCAGTCCGGGACAGGGGACTTGGGAGACCCAGTACTTC.

The chain links TRBV18 to TRBJ2-1; D not certain. This CDR3 is 14 amino acids long. The V gene's germline CDR1 is KGHSH and CDR2 LQKENI. The V end was cut by 3 bases, the J end by 6 bases, with 12 bases between. CDR3 in amino acids: CASSPPQRVNEQFF. For the CDR3, the DNA is TGTGCCAGCTCACCGCCTCAGCGAGTCAATGAGCAGTTCTTC.

This chain links TRBV5-4 with TRBJ1-2, with D unclear. The CDR3 covers 14 residues. Trimming took 0 bases from V and 0 from J, leaving 6 bases between them. Germline CDR1 is SGHNT and CDR2 is YYREEE (reference sequence). The CDR3 region has the DNA TGTGCCAGCAGCTTGGGAGGGTCTAACTATGGCTACACCTTC. This sequence encodes CASSLGGSNYGYTF.

The chain carries TRBV29-1 and TRBJ2-7, with 8 bases fitting TRBD2. The CDR3 has 12 residues. From germline, CDR1 is SQVTM and CDR2 ANQGSEA. The CDR3 loop is CSATGTSYEQYF. CDR3 DNA: TGCAGTGCAACCGGGACTAGCTACGAGCAGTACTTC.

The rearrangement uses TRBV7-2 and TRBJ2-1; 8 bases fit TRBD1. The CDR3 loop spans 15 amino acids. The germline V gene encodes CDR1 SGHTA and CDR2 FQGNSA. V shed 5 bases and J 6 bases; nucleotides not matched to a gene: 9. The DNA for the CDR3 is TGTGCCAGCAGCCTGGGCCTACAGGGGGTCAATGAGCAGTTCTTC. Protein product: CASSLGLQGVNEQFF.

The rearrangement joins TRBV14 to TRBJ2-6, with 8 bases identical to TRBD1. The CDR3 covers 17 residues. Germline CDR1 is SGHDN and CDR2 is FVKESK. V lost 3 bases to trimming and J lost 2 bases; unmatched junction nucleotides: 6. The CDR3 protein is CASSHGQGRTGANVLTF. CDR3 nucleotides: TGTGCCAGCAGCCATGGACAGGGAAGGACTGGGGCCAACGTCCTGACTTTC.

This chain uses TRBV9 with TRBJ2-2; D gene uncertain. The CDR3 is made up of 12 amino acids. Germline lookup yields CDR1 SGDLS and CDR2 YYNGEE. V lost 3 bases to trimming and J lost 3 bases, with 3 bases between them. The CDR3 DNA reads as TGTGCCAGCAGCGCGGACACCGGGGAGCTGTTTTTT. Translation: CASSADTGELFF.

This chain connects TRBV23-1 to TRBJ1-2; 10 bases are a match to TRBD1. TRBV23-1 belongs to the ORF category, with a function that is uncertain. This CDR3 is 13 amino acids long. The V and J ends lost 4 bases and 8 bases, in that order; junction bases with no gene match: 4. CDR3 region: CASSLGTGVGYTF. Here the CDR3 DNA reads TGCGCCAGCAGTCTCGGGACAGGGGTAGGCTACACCTTC.

This rearrangement joins TRBV10-1 to TRBJ2-7; D may be TRBD1 (5 bases). This CDR3 comprises 10 residues. Germline V gene data show CDR1 as WNHNN and CDR2 as SYGVQD (reference sequence). The germline V and J ends were trimmed by 8 bases and 6 bases, with 8 bases remaining between them. The CDR3 loop reads CASPQGEQYF. Written as DNA, the CDR3 is TGCGCCAGCCCCCAGGGCGAGCAGTACTTC.

This clone showed up just a few times. V and J are TRBV12-5 and TRBJ2-3; D remains ambiguous. The CDR3 runs to 11 residues. Germline-derived CDR1 and CDR2 are LGHNT and FRNRAP. Trimming pared 6 bases from V and 3 bases from J, leaving 4 bases between. The CDR3 sequence: CASGVTDTQYF. The CDR3 region has the DNA TGTGCTAGTGGCGTGACAGATACGCAGTATTTT.